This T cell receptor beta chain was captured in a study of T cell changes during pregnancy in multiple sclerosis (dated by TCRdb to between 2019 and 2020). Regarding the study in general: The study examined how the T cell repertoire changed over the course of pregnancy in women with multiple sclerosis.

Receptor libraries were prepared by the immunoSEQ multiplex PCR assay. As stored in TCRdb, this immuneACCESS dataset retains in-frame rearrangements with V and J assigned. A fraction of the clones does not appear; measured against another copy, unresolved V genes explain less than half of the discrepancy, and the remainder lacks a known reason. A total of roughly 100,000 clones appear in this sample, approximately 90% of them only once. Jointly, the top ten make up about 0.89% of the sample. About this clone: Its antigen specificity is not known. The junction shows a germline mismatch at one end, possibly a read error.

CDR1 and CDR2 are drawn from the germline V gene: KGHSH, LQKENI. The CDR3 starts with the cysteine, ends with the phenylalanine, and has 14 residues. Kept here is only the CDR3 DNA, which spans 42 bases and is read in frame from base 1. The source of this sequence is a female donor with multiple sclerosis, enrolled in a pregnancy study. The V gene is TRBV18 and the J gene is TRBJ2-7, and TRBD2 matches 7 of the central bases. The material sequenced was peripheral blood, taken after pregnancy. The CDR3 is CASSPQDGDYGQYF. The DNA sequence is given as TGTGCCAGCTCACCACAAGACGGGGACTACGGGCAGTACTTC. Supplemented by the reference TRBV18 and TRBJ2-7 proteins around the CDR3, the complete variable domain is NAGVMQNPRHLVRRRGQEARLRCSPMKGHSHVYWYRQLPEEGLKFMVYLQKENIIDESGMPKERFSAEFPKEGPSILRIQQVVRGDSAAYFCASSPQDGDYGQYFGPGTRLTVT.